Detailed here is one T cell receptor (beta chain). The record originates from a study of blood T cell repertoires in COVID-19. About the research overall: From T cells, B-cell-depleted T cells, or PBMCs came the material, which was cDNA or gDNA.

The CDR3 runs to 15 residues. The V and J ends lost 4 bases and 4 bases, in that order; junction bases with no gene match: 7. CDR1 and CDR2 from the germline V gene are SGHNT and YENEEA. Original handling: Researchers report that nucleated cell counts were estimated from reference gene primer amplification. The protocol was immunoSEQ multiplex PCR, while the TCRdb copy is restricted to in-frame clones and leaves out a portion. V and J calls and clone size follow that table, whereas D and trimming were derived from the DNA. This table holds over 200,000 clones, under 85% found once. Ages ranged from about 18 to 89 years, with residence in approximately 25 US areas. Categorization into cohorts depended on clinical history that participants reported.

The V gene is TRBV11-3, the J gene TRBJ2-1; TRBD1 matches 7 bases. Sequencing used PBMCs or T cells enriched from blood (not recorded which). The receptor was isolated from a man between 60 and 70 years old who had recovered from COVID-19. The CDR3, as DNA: TGTGCCAGCAGCTACCGGGACAGCTCATACAATGAGCAGTTCTTC. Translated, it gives CASSYRDSSYNEQFF. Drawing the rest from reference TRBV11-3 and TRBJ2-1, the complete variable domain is EAGVVQSPRYKIIEKKQPVAFWCNPISGHNTLYWYLQNLGQGPELLIRYENEEAVDDSQLPKDRFSAERLKGVDSTLKIQPAELGDSAVYLCASSYRDSSYNEQFFGPGTRLTVL.